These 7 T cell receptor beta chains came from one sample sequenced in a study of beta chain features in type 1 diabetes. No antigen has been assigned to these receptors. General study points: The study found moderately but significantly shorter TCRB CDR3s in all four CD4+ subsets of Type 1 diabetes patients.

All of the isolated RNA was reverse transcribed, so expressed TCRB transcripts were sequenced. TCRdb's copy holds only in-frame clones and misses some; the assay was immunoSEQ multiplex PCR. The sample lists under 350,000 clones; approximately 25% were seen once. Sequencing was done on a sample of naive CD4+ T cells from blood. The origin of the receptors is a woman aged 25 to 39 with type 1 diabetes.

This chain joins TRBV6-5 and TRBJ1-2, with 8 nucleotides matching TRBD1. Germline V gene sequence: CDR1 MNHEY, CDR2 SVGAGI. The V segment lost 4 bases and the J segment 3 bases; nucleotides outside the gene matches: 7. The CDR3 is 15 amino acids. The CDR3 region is CASSSPDRGDYGYTF. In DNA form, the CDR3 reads TGTGCCAGCAGTTCCCCAGACAGGGGAGACTATGGCTACACCTTC.

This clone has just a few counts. CDR3 in DNA: TGTGCCACCAGCAGGGCTCCCGGGACAGGCTCCGAGCAGTACTTC. Translating it yields CATSRAPGTGSEQYF. The chain carries TRBV15 and TRBJ2-7; 8 positions match TRBD1. Germline V gene data show CDR1 as LNHNV and CDR2 as YYDKDF (reference sequence). V shed 3 bases and J 6 bases; nucleotides not matched to a gene: 10. The CDR3 totals 15 residues.

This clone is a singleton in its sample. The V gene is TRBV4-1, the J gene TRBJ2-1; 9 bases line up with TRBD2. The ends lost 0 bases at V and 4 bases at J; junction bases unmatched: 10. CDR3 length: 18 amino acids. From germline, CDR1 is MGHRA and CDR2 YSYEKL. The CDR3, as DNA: TGCGCCAGCAGCCAAGAGGGCCCCGGGACTAGCAGATACAATGAGCAGTTCTTC. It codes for CASSQEGPGTSRYNEQFF.

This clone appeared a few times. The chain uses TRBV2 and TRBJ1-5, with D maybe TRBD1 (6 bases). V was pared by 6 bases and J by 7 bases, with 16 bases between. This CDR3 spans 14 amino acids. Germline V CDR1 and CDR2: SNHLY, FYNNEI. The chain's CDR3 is CASRGRGGGQPQHF. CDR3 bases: TGTGCCAGCAGGGGACGGGGGGGCGGCCAGCCCCAGCATTTT.

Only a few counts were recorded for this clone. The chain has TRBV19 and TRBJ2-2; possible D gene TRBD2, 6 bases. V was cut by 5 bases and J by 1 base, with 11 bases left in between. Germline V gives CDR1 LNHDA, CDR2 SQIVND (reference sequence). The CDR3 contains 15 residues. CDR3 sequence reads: CASSRTGENTGELFF. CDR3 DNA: TGTGCCAGTAGTCGGACGGGGGAGAACACCGGGGAGCTGTTTTTT.

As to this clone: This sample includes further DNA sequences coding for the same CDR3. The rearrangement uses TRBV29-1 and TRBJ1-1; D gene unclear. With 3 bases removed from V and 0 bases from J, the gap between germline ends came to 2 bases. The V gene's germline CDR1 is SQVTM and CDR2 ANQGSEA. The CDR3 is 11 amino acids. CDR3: CSVDMNTEAFF. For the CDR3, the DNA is TGCAGCGTTGATATGAACACTGAAGCTTTCTTT.

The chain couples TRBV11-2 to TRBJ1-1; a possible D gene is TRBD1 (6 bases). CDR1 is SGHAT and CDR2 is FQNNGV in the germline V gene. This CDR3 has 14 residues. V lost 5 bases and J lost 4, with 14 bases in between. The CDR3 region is CASSAQQGSTEAFF. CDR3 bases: TGTGCCAGCAGCGCTCAACAGGGTTCCACTGAAGCTTTCTTT.